Presented here are 22 T cell receptor beta chains from one specimen sequenced in a study of human T cells and chemical hapten exposure. Time point here: patch test 1, 2 weeks after DPC sensitization. Treatment here: therapeutic diphenylcyclopropenone sensitization with weekly scalp DPC. TCRdb itself ran the RACE reads through MiXCR, one entry per CDR3 protein. The profile shows over 85,000 distinct CDR3 sequences, 9.5% to 15% of them singletons. The sequencing here drew on whole blood, taken in connection with sensitization to the hapten diphenylcyclopropenone (DPC). These receptors were obtained from a woman aged 35 to 49 with alopecia areata. Some clones in this sample may be carry-over from other donors' samples.

The chain carries TRBV6-2 or TRBV6-3 and TRBJ1-5; 7 nucleotides match TRBD1. Looked up from germline, CDR1 is MNHEY and CDR2 is SVGEGT. V was clipped by 2 bases and J by 2 bases; unmatched bases: 3. This CDR3 has 15 residues. In nucleotides, the CDR3 is TGTGCCAGCAGTTACCACAGGGGAGGCAATCAGCCCCAGCATTTT. Its translation is CASSYHRGGNQPQHF.

The chain combines TRBV2 with TRBJ1-1, with TRBD1 as a possible D gene (6 bases). The ends were cut back, 10 bases at V and 1 base at J, with 16 bases in the middle. The germline CDR1 and CDR2 sequences are SNHLY and FYNNEI. The CDR3 has 14 residues. CDR3 in amino acids: CATGPGHQNTEAFF. The CDR3 DNA reads as TGTGCCACTGGACCGGGACATCAGAACACTGAAGCTTTCTTT.

This clonotype was seen a handful of times. The V call is TRBV28, the J call TRBJ2-7; D may be TRBD1 (5 bases). Germline loops: CDR1 MDHEN, CDR2 SYDVKM. The germline V and J ends were trimmed by 2 bases and 4 bases, with 12 bases remaining between them. The CDR3 sequence is 14 residues long. CDR3 sequence reads: CASSLQGVGYEQYF. In DNA form, the CDR3 reads TGTGCCAGCAGTTTACAAGGGGTTGGATACGAGCAGTACTTC.

This clonotype was detected only once. The genes are TRBV29-1 and TRBJ2-7; 9 nucleotides line up with TRBD1. The CDR3 totals 13 residues. Germline V gives CDR1 SQVTM, CDR2 ANQGSEA. V trimming: 4 bases; J trimming: 4 bases; junction bases outside the gene matches: 5. Here the CDR3 reads CSVGDRASYEQYF. Here the CDR3 DNA reads TGCAGCGTTGGGGACAGGGCATCATACGAGCAGTACTTC.

The rearrangement links TRBV9 to TRBJ2-7; D is possibly TRBD2 (5 bases). The CDR3 consists of 13 residues. Germline V lookup: CDR1 SGDLS, CDR2 YYNGEE. Deletions cut 0 bases from V and 2 bases from J, with 6 bases between. Here the CDR3 reads CASSVDGTYEQYF. CDR3 nucleotide sequence: TGTGCCAGCAGCGTAGACGGGACCTACGAGCAGTACTTC.

The chain has TRBV6-2 or TRBV6-3 and TRBJ2-3; D not certain. The CDR3 has 15 amino acids. Germline V gene data show CDR1 as MNHEY and CDR2 as SVGEGT. V lost 7 bases and J lost 0, with 14 bases in between. CDR3 region: CASTEEAPSTDTQYF. The CDR3 DNA reads TGTGCCAGCACCGAAGAAGCCCCTAGCACAGATACGCAGTATTTT.

Only one count was recorded for this clonotype. The rearrangement uses TRBV3-1 and TRBJ2-5; 7 bases match TRBD1. CDR1 LGHDT and CDR2 YNNKEL come from the germline V gene (reference sequence). The ends lost 5 bases at V and 3 bases at J; junction bases unmatched: 3. This CDR3 region has 13 residues. CDR3: CASSYDREETQYF. The DNA of the CDR3 is TGTGCCAGCAGCTACGACAGGGAAGAGACCCAGTACTTC.

This clonotype was seen only a few times. The gene calls are TRBV6-2 or TRBV6-3 and TRBJ2-7; D is uncertain. This CDR3 contains 14 residues. Germline CDR1 MNHEY, CDR2 SVGEGT. With 3 bases removed from V and 5 bases from J, the gap between germline ends came to 14 bases. The CDR3 loop is CASSYGRPSHEQYF. For the CDR3, the DNA is TGTGCCAGCAGTTATGGACGGCCTTCCCACGAGCAGTACTTC.

This clonotype was seen more than once but under ten times. The chain is built from TRBV25-1 and TRBJ2-2, with unresolved D. V dropped 4 bases and J dropped 4 bases, with 16 bases sitting between them. Germline CDR1 and CDR2: MGHDK and SYGVNS. The CDR3 sequence is 16 residues long. CDR3: CASSGPSISATGELFF. The CDR3 nucleotides are TGTGCCAGCAGTGGACCGTCGATCTCGGCCACCGGGGAGCTGTTTTTT.

The table lists this clonotype with a count of one. The V and J genes are TRBV10-3 and TRBJ2-1; maybe TRBD2 (5 bases). Per germline, CDR1 ENHRY and CDR2 SYGVKD. The V end lost 6 bases, the J end lost 0 bases, and 12 bases lay between the germline ends. This CDR3 is built from 15 residues. In nucleotides, the CDR3 is TGTGCCATCAGGGACGAGGGTGGCTCCTACAATGAGCAGTTCTTC. This translates into CAIRDEGGSYNEQFF.

The chain carries TRBV10-3 and TRBJ1-5; TRBD1 is a possible D gene (6 bases). V gave up 2 bases and J gave up 2 bases, with 16 bases separating them. The CDR3 has 17 residues. Germline assignment: CDR1 ENHRY and CDR2 SYGVKD. CDR3 protein: CAISEGGLLYGNQPQHF. DNA for the CDR3: TGTGCCATCAGTGAGGGGGGGCTTTTATATGGCAATCAGCCCCAGCATTTT.

In its sample, this clonotype was seen many times. The chain links TRBV5-1 to TRBJ2-5; D may correspond to TRBD1 or TRBD2 (5 bases each). Trimming cost V 4 bases and J 2 bases, with 12 bases left between them. CDR1 and CDR2 from the germline V gene are SGHRS and YFSETQ. This CDR3 region has 14 residues. The CDR3 here is CASSPGTSQETQYF. The CDR3 bases are TGCGCCAGCAGCCCGGGGACCTCGCAAGAGACCCAGTACTTC.

To note about this clonotype: It is likely a read error, because the conserved phenylalanine at the end of the CDR3 is missing. Because the CDR3's place on the DNA is in doubt, the DNA is left out and the CDR3 is given as listed by TCRdb. The chain couples TRBV6-4 to TRBJ1-2; the D call in the table, TRBD1, was not verified against the DNA. The CDR3 spans 9 residues, counting both ends. CDR1 and CDR2 (germline): MRHNA, SNTAGT. This CDR3 is CASIPRTGT.

The V call is TRBV7-6, the J call TRBJ2-3, with 9 bases identical to TRBD1. The J segment lost 1 base and the V segment lost 3 bases, leaving 2 bases of the junction unmatched. CDR3 length equals 15 residues. CDR1 and CDR2 (germline): SGHVS, FNYEAQ. CDR3 region: CASSFGTGRTDTQYF. As DNA, the CDR3 is TGTGCCAGCAGCTTCGGGACAGGGCGCACAGATACGCAGTATTTT.

The chain employs TRBV27 and TRBJ1-1; a weak D match, TRBD1 (5 bases). The ends were cut back, 10 bases at V and 5 bases at J, with 17 bases in the middle. CDR1 is MNHEY, CDR2 SMNVEV, per germline (reference sequence). This CDR3 spans 13 amino acids. The CDR3 nucleotides read TGTGCCACCCGCTCTGGGGGAGGGACTGAAGCTTTCTTT. It is translated as CATRSGGGTEAFF.

The chain has TRBV21-1 and TRBJ2-4; the table assigns TRBD1, which was not confirmed against the DNA. TRBV21-1 is an annotated pseudogene. This CDR3 region has 15 residues. The CDR3 region is CASSKDRETKNIQYF. In DNA, the CDR3 is TGTGCCAGCAGCAAAGACAGGGAAACCAAAAACATTCAGTACTTC.

This clonotype was seen a few times. The V gene is TRBV4-1, the J gene TRBJ2-7; D might be TRBD1 (5 bases). The CDR3 extends over 14 amino acids. Trimming stripped 1 base from V and 2 bases from J, with 9 bases between. Per germline, CDR1 MGHRA and CDR2 YSYEKL. The CDR3 DNA sequence: TGCGCCAGCAGCCAAGGGGGCGGTACCTACGAGCAGTACTTC. Protein: CASSQGGGTYEQYF.

The chain carries TRBV30 and TRBJ1-3, with TRBD1 as a possible D gene (5 bases). Germline loops: CDR1 GTSNPN, CDR2 SVGIG (reference sequence). This CDR3 has 14 amino acids. V lost 0 bases to trimming and J lost 3 bases, with 9 bases between them. The CDR3 region is CAWSVKGSGNTIYF. The DNA of the CDR3 is TGTGCCTGGAGTGTAAAGGGGAGTGGAAACACCATATATTTT.

This clonotype was detected only a few times. The DNA for the CDR3 is TGCGCCAGCAGCCAAAAGGGAACTCCGAACACCGGGGAGCTGTTTTTT. Its protein product is CASSQKGTPNTGELFF. J is TRBJ2-2 and V is TRBV4-1, with D uncertain. V was shortened by 2 bases and J by 0 bases, with 10 bases between the two germline ends. The length of the CDR3 is 16 residues. CDR1 and CDR2 (germline): MGHRA, YSYEKL.

This clonotype was detected ten times or more. The chain employs TRBV9 and TRBJ2-3; D possibly corresponds to TRBD1 (6 bases). The CDR3 is made up of 12 amino acids. The germline CDR1 and CDR2 sequences are SGDLS and YYNGEE. V shed 4 bases and J shed 11 bases, with 14 bases lying between them. The CDR3 spells CASSSNYRVQYF. The CDR3 DNA is TGTGCCAGCAGCTCAAACTACAGGGTGCAGTATTTT.

This clonotype was observed many times. The chain links TRBV28 to TRBJ1-5; the D gene is possibly TRBD1 (5 bases). This CDR3 has 16 amino acids. The germline V gene has CDR1 MDHEN and CDR2 SYDVKM. V lost 7 bases and J lost 2, with 18 bases in between. The chain's CDR3 is CASTLGDLSGNQPQHF. The CDR3 DNA reads as TGTGCCAGCACTCTAGGGGACCTTTCGGGCAATCAGCCCCAGCATTTT. Full variable domain (outside the CDR3, taken from reference TRBV28 and TRBJ1-5): DVKVTQSSRYLVKRTGEKVFLECVQDMDHENMFWYRQDPGLGLRLIYFSYDVKMKEKGDIPEGYSVSREKKERFSLILESASTNQTSMYLCASTLGDLSGNQPQHFGDGTRLSIL.

This chain connects TRBV29-1 to TRBJ2-1, with 10 bases lining up with TRBD2. Losses at the gene ends were 6 bases for V and 6 bases for J; bases not matched to a gene: 8. Germline CDR1 and CDR2: SQVTM and ANQGSEA. The CDR3 extends over 14 amino acids. Written as DNA, the CDR3 is TGCAGCGTCTCTCGGACTAGCGGACGCAATGAGCAGTTCTTC. This translates into CSVSRTSGRNEQFF.